The 14 T cell receptor beta chains below were found in one sample sequenced in a study of blood T cell repertoires in COVID-19. Libraries were prepared by immunoSEQ multiplex PCR; TCRdb keeps only in-frame clonotypes and omits some of them. The sample lists under 150,000 clones; approximately 88% were seen once. The material sequenced was peripheral blood. Receptor source: a human donor in a cohort sampled during active COVID-19.

This clone has just one count. The chain has TRBV5-4 and TRBJ2-2, with TRBD1 as a possible D gene (6 bases). CDR1 SGHNT and CDR2 YYREEE come from the germline V gene (reference sequence). Trimming removed 4 bases from V and 0 bases from J, with 13 bases in between. CDR3 length: 16 residues. The CDR3 region is CASSPPQGPNTGELFF. DNA for the CDR3: TGTGCCAGCAGCCCGCCACAGGGACCGAACACCGGGGAGCTGTTTTTT.

The CDR3 DNA is TGTGCCAGCAGTCGGGACAGGAATAATTCACCCCTCCACTTT. Amino acid sequence: CASSRDRNNSPLHF. This chain uses TRBV6-5 with TRBJ1-6, with 8 positions matching TRBD1. Germline trimming cut 5 bases from V and 5 bases from J; bases unmatched to any gene: 2. The V gene's germline CDR1 is MNHEY and CDR2 SVGAGI. CDR3 length equals 14 residues.

In DNA form, the CDR3 reads TGTGCCAGCAGCCCCCCTAGCGGGGGAAGCCTTTTTTACAATGAGCAGTTCTTC. This translates into CASSPPSGGSLFYNEQFF. The chain combines TRBV7-9 with TRBJ2-1, with 10 bases lining up with TRBD2. Trimming took 5 bases from V and 4 from J; bases not matched to a gene: 14. This CDR3 comprises 18 residues. Germline lookup yields CDR1 SEHNR and CDR2 FQNEAQ (reference sequence).

The V and J genes are TRBV19 and TRBJ1-2; 7 bases match TRBD1. The ends lost 5 bases at V and 0 bases at J; junction bases unmatched: 6. CDR3 length: 15 residues. CDR1 and CDR2 from the germline V gene are LNHDA and SQIVND (reference sequence). The CDR3 coding sequence is TGTGCCAGTAGTCTCCGGGACAGACCTAACTATGGCTACACCTTC. It yields the protein CASSLRDRPNYGYTF.

The chain links TRBV2 to TRBJ2-5; 9 nucleotides agree with TRBD1. The CDR3 totals 14 residues. Germline assignment: CDR1 SNHLY and CDR2 FYNNEI. V shed 6 bases, J shed 4 bases, and the junction held 6 bases outside the gene matches. The CDR3 sequence: CASRSGTGPETQYF. The CDR3 DNA reads as TGTGCCAGCAGATCCGGGACAGGGCCAGAGACCCAGTACTTC. Full variable domain (outside the CDR3, taken from reference TRBV2 and TRBJ2-5): EPEVTQTPSHQVTQMGQEVILRCVPISNHLYFYWYRQILGQKVEFLVSFYNNEISEKSEIFDDQFSVERPDGSNFTLKIRSTKLEDSAMYFCASRSGTGPETQYFGPGTRLLVL.

This clone was picked up a small number of times. The chain has TRBV5-5 and TRBJ1-6, with D unclear. The CDR3 runs to 17 residues. V lost 0 bases and J 0 bases, leaving 10 bases between the germline ends. Per the germline V gene, CDR1 is SGHKS and CDR2 is YYEKEE (reference sequence). The CDR3 DNA is TGTGCCAGCAGCTTGGGCTGGAGGAGCTCCTATAATTCACCCCTCCACTTT. Translation gives CASSLGWRSSYNSPLHF.

V gene TRBV6-5 combines with J gene TRBJ1-2; the D gene is possibly TRBD1 (5 bases). Trimming removed 8 bases from V and 7 bases from J, with 20 bases in between. CDR3 length equals 14 residues. The germline CDR1 and CDR2 sequences are MNHEY and SVGAGI. CDR3 in DNA: TGTGCCAGCGGTCCGCACGGACACGTAGTTGGCTACACCTTC. Its translation: CASGPHGHVVGYTF.

The chain recombines TRBV18 with TRBJ1-5; perhaps TRBD1 as D (5 bases). CDR1 and CDR2 (germline): KGHSH, LQKENI. Trimming left V 2 bases short and J 3 bases short, with 8 bases between. This CDR3 is 14 amino acids long. The CDR3, as DNA: TGTGCCAGCTCACCATCCAGGGCCAATCAGCCCCAGCATTTT. It yields the protein CASSPSRANQPQHF.

The chain carries TRBV24-1 and TRBJ2-1; 7 positions agree with TRBD2. The germline gives CDR1 KGHDR, CDR2 SFDVKD. The J segment lost 12 bases and the V segment lost 0 bases, leaving 4 bases of the junction unmatched. This CDR3 has 13 residues. The CDR3 reads CATSDLAGGRQFF. CDR3 bases: TGTGCCACCAGTGATTTGGCCGGGGGGAGGCAGTTCTTC.

V is TRBV6-2 or TRBV6-3 and J is TRBJ2-5; D perhaps matches TRBD2 (6 bases). Trimming removed 6 bases at V and 0 bases at J, with 14 bases between. The CDR3 totals 15 residues. From germline, CDR1 is MNHEY and CDR2 SVGEGT. CDR3 DNA: TGTGCCAGCAGCCCCTATTGGAGGGACCAAGAGACCCAGTACTTC. It yields the protein CASSPYWRDQETQYF.

A single count supports this clone. The CDR3 loop is CASSLAGTGTYGYTF. The CDR3, as DNA: TGTGCCAGCAGCTTGGCTGGGACAGGGACCTATGGCTACACCTTC. V usage is TRBV5-4 and J usage is TRBJ1-2; TRBD1 matches 9 bases. Unmatched junction bases numbered 4, after V lost 0 bases and J lost 4 bases. Germline V gives CDR1 SGHNT, CDR2 YYREEE (reference sequence). The CDR3 has 15 residues.

This chain uses TRBV7-9 with TRBJ1-3; D uncertain. V lost 2 bases and J lost 0, with 8 bases in between. The CDR3 sequence is 15 residues long. Looked up from germline, CDR1 is SEHNR and CDR2 is FQNEAQ (reference sequence). The CDR3: CASSLLASSGNTIYF. As DNA, the CDR3 is TGTGCCAGCAGCTTATTGGCCAGCTCTGGAAACACCATATATTTT. Full variable domain (outside the CDR3, taken from reference TRBV7-9 and TRBJ1-3): DTGVSQNPRHKITKRGQNVTFRCDPISEHNRLYWYRQTLGQGPEFLTYFQNEAQLEKSRLLSDRFSAERPKGSFSTLEIQRTEQGDSAMYLCASSLLASSGNTIYFGEGSWLTVV.

The CDR3 loop is CASSQDAGFGYTF. The CDR3 DNA follows: TGCGCCAGCAGCCAAGATGCGGGTTTTGGCTACACCTTC. This chain links TRBV4-3 with TRBJ1-2; D remains unclear. The CDR3 extends over 13 amino acids. V was cut by 0 bases and J by 7 bases, with 9 bases left in between. Germline V gene data show CDR1 as LGHNA and CDR2 as YSLEER.

The chain couples TRBV6-1 to TRBJ2-7, with no clear D. This CDR3 is built from 13 residues. The germline V gene encodes CDR1 MNHNS and CDR2 SASEGT. The V gene lost 0 bases and the J gene lost 7 bases, with 10 bases spanning the gap. The CDR3 spells CASSEAELLEQYF. CDR3 nucleotides: TGTGCCAGCAGTGAAGCGGAGCTTCTGGAGCAGTACTTC.